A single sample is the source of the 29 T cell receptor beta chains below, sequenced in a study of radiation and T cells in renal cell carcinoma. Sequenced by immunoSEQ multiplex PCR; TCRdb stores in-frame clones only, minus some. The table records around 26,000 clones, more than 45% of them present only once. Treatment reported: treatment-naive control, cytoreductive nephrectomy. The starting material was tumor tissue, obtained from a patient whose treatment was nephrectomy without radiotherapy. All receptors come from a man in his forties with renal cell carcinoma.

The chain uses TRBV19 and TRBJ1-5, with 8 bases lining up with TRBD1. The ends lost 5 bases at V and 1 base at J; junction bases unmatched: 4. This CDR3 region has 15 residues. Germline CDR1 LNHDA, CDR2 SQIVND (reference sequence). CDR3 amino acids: CASSSDRVSNQPQHF. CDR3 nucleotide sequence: TGTGCCAGTAGTTCGGACAGGGTAAGCAATCAGCCCCAGCATTTT.

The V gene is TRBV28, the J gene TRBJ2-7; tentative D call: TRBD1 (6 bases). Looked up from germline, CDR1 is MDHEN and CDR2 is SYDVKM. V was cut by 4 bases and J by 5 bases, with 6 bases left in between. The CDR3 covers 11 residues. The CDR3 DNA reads TGTGCCAGCAGTTACAGGGACGAGCAGTACGTC. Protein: CASSYRDEQYV.

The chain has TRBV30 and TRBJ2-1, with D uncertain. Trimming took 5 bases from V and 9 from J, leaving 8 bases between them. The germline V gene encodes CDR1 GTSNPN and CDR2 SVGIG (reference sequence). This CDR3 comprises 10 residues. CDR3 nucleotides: TGTGCCTGGGGGCGAAGTGAGCAGTTCTTC. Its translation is CAWGRSEQFF.

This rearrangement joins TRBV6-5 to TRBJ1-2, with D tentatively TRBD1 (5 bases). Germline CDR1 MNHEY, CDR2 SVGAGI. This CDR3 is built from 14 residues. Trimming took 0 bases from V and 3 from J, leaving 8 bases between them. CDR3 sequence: CASSYSSRDYGYTF. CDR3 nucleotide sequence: TGTGCCAGCAGTTACTCGAGCAGGGACTATGGCTACACCTTC.

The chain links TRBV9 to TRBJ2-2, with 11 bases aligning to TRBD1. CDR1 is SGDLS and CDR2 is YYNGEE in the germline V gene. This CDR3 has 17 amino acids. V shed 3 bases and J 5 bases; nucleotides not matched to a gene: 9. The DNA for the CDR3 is TGTGCCAGCAGCGCAGGACAGGGGGCATTACGAACCGGGGAGCTGTTTTTT. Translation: CASSAGQGALRTGELFF.

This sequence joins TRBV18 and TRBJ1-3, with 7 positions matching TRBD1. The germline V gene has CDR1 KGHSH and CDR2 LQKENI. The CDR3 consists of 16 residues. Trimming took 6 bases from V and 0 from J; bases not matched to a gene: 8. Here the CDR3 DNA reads TGTGCCAGCTCCCAGGGACAGCAAGACTCTGGAAACACCATATATTTT. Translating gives CASSQGQQDSGNTIYF.

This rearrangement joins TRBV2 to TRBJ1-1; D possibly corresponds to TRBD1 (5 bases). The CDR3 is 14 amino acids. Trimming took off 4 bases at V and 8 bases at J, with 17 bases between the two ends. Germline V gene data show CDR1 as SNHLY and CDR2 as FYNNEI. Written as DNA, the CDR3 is TGTGCCAGCAGTGCTCGCGTTGGGGGTTCGGAAGCTTTCTTT. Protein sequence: CASSARVGGSEAFF.

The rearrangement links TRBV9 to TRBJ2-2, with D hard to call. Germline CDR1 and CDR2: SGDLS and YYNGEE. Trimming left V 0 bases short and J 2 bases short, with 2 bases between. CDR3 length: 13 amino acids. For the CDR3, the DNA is TGTGCCAGCAGCGTAGAAAACACCGGGGAGCTGTTTTTT. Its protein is CASSVENTGELFF.

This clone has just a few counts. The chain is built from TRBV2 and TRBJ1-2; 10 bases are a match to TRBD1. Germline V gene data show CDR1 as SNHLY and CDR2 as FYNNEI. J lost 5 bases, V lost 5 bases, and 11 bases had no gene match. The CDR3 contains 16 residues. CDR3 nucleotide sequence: TGTGCCAGCAGTCGGGACAGGGGCCCATGGGGGTATGGCTACACCTTC. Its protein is CASSRDRGPWGYGYTF.

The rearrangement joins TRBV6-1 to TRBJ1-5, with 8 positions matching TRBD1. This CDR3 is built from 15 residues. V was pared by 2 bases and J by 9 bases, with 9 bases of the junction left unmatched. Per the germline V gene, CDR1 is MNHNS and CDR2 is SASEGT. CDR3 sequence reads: CASSENRDRRTPQHF. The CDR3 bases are TGTGCCAGCAGTGAAAACCGGGACAGGCGAACGCCCCAGCATTTT.

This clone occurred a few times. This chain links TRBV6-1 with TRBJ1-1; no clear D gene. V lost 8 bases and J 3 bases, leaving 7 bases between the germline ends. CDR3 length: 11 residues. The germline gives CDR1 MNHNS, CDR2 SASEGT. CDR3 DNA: TGTGCCAGCTGGCGGTACACTGAAGCTTTCTTT. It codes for CASWRYTEAFF.

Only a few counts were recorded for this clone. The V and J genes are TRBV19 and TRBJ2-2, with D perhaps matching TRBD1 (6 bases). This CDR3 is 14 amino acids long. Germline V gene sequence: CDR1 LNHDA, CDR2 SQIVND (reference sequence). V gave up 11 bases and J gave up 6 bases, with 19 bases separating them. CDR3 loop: CAAQDSLRAGELFF. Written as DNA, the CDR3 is TGTGCCGCTCAGGACAGCCTTCGAGCCGGGGAGCTGTTTTTT.

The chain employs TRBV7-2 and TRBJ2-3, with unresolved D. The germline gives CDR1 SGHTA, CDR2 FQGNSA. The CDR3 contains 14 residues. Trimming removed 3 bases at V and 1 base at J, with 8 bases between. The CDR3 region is CASSFYRGTDTQYF. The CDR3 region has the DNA TGTGCCAGCAGCTTTTACCGGGGCACAGATACGCAGTATTTT.

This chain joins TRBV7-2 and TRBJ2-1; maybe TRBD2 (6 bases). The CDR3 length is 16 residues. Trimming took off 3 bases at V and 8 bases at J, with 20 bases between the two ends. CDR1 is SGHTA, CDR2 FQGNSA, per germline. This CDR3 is CASSLGGASEVDEQFF. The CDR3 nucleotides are TGTGCCAGCAGCTTGGGCGGGGCTAGCGAGGTAGATGAGCAGTTCTTC. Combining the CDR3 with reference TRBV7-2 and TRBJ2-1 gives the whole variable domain GAGVSQSPSNKVTEKGKDVELRCDPISGHTALYWYRQSLGQGLEFLIYFQGNSAPDKSGLPSDRFSAERTGGSVSTLTIQRTQQEDSAVYLCASSLGGASEVDEQFFGPGTRLTVL.

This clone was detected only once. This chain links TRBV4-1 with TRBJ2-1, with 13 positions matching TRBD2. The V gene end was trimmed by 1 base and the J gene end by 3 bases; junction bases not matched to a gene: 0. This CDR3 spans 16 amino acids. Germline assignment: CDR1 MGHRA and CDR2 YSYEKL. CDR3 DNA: TGCGCCAGCAGCCAAGGGACTAGCGGGGGCTACAATGAGCAGTTCTTC. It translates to CASSQGTSGGYNEQFF.

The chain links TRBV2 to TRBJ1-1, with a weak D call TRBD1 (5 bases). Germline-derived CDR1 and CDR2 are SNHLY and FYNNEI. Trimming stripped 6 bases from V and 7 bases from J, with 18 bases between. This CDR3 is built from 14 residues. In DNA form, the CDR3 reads TGTGCCAGCAGAGCCGGGACCCATGTTGGTGAAGCTTTCTTT. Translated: CASRAGTHVGEAFF.

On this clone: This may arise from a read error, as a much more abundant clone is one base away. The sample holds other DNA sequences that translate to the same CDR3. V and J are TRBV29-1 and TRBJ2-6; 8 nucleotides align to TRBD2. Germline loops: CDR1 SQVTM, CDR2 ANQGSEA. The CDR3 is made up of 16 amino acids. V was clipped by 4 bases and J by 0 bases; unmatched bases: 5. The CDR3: CSVAGGLGSGANVLTF. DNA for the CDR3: TGCAGCGTTGCGGGGGGGCTGGGCTCTGGGGCCAACGTCCTGACTTTC.

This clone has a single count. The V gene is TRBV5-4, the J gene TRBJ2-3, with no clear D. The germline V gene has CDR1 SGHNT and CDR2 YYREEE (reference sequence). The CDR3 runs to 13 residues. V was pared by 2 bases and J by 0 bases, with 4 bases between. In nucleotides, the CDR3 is TGTGCCAGCAGCTTCTATAGCACAGATACGCAGTATTTT. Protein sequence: CASSFYSTDTQYF.

The CDR3 DNA is TGTGCCAGCAGCCTGGCAGGGAGACAGGATGAGCAGTTCTTC. Amino acids: CASSLAGRQDEQFF. The V call is TRBV7-9, the J call TRBJ2-1; a possible D gene is TRBD1 (6 bases). Between the trimmed V and J ends, which lost 5 bases and 8 bases, there was a span of 16 bases. CDR3 length: 14 amino acids. The V gene's germline CDR1 is SEHNR and CDR2 FQNEAQ (reference sequence).

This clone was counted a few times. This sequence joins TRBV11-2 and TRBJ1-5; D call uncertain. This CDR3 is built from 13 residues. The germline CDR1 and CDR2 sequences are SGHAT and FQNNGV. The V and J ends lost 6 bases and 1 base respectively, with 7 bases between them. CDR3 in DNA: TGTGCCAGCAGTTTACAGAGCAATCAGCCCCAGCATTTT. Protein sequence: CASSLQSNQPQHF.

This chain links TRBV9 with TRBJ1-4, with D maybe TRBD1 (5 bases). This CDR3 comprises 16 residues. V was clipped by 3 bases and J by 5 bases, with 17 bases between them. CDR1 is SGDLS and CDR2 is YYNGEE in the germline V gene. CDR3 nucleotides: TGTGCCAGCAGCGCCCATGCTGACAGTGTGAATGAAAAACTGTTTTTT. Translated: CASSAHADSVNEKLFF.

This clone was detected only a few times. CDR3: CASSLSRTGELFF. In nucleotides, the CDR3 is TGTGCCAGCAGTTTATCTCGGACCGGGGAGCTGTTTTTT. This chain uses TRBV27 with TRBJ2-2, with no clear D. Germline values: CDR1 MNHEY, CDR2 SMNVEV (reference sequence). The CDR3 runs 13 residues. V lost 0 bases to trimming and J lost 5 bases, with 4 bases between them.

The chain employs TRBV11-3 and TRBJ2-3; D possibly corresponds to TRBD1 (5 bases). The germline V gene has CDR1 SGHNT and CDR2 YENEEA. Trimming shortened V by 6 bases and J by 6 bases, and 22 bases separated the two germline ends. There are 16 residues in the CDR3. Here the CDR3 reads CASRVWPDSWVDTQYF. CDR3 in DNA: TGTGCCAGCAGGGTGTGGCCAGACAGCTGGGTGGATACGCAGTATTTT. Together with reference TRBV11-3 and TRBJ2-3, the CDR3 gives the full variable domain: EAGVVQSPRYKIIEKKQPVAFWCNPISGHNTLYWYLQNLGQGPELLIRYENEEAVDDSQLPKDRFSAERLKGVDSTLKIQPAELGDSAVYLCASRVWPDSWVDTQYFGPGTRLTVL.

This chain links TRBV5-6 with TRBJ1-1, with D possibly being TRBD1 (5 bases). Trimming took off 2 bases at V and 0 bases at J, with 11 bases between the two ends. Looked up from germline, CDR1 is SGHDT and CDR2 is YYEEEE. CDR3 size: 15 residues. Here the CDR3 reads CASSFGQGLNTEAFF. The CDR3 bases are TGTGCCAGCAGCTTTGGGCAGGGTCTGAACACTGAAGCTTTCTTT.

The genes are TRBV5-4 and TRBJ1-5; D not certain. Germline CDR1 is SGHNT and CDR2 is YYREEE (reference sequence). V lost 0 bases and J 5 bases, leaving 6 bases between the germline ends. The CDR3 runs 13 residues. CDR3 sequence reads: CASSLDVDQPQHF. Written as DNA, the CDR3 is TGTGCCAGCAGCTTGGACGTGGATCAGCCCCAGCATTTT.

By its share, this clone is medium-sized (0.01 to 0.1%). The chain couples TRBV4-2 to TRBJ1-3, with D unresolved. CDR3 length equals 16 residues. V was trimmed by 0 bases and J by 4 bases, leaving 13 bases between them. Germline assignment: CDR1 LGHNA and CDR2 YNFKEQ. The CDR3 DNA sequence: TGTGCCAGCAGCCAAGATACGGGGTCGGAGGGAAACACCATATATTTT. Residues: CASSQDTGSEGNTIYF.

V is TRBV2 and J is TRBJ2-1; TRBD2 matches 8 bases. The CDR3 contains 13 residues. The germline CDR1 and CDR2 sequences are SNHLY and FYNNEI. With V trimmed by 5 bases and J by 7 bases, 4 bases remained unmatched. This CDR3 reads CASSPSGRNEQFF. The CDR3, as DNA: TGTGCCAGCAGTCCCAGCGGGAGAAATGAGCAGTTCTTC.

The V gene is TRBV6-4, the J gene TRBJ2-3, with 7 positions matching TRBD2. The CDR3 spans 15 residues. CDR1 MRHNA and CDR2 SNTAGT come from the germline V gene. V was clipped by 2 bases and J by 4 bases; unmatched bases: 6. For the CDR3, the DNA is TGTGCCAGCAGTGACGGCGGGAGTGGAGCAGATACGCAGTATTTT. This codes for CASSDGGSGADTQYF.

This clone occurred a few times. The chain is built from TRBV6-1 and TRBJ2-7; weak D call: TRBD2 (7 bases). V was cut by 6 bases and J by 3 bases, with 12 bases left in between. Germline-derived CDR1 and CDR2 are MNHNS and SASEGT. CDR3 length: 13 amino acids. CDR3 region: CASRDSGNYEQYF. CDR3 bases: TGTGCCAGCAGGGACAGCGGGAACTACGAGCAGTACTTC.